The 20 T cell receptor beta chains presented below share a single source sample, sequenced in a study of blood T cell repertoires in COVID-19. The protocol was immunoSEQ multiplex PCR, while the TCRdb copy is restricted to in-frame clones and leaves out a portion. This sample has some 100,000 clones, with more than 85% found just once. The specimen sequenced was peripheral blood. The receptors were gathered from a man between 60 and 75 years old with acute or convalescent COVID-19.

This chain joins TRBV19 and TRBJ2-3, with D perhaps matching TRBD2 (6 bases). This CDR3 contains 15 residues. Germline V gene data show CDR1 as LNHDA and CDR2 as SQIVND (reference sequence). Trimming took off 6 bases at V and 6 bases at J, with 19 bases between the two ends. CDR3 region: CASSDISGARDTQYF. The CDR3 bases are TGTGCCAGTAGCGACATTAGCGGAGCCAGGGATACGCAGTATTTT.

This chain links TRBV3-1 (or the pseudogene TRBV3-2) with TRBJ1-6; D may be TRBD1 (5 bases). CDR3 length: 13 residues. Trimming shortened V by 6 bases and J by 6 bases, and 9 bases separated the two germline ends. Germline CDR1 and CDR2: LGHDT and YNNKEL (reference sequence). The CDR3 DNA is TGTGCCAGCAGTAGGGGCGGTAATTCACCCCTCCACTTT. This gives the protein CASSRGGNSPLHF.

CDR3 protein: CASSLGQGSSYEQYF. DNA for the CDR3: TGTGCCAGCAGCCTGGGACAGGGGAGTTCCTACGAGCAGTACTTC. The V call is TRBV11-2, the J call TRBJ2-7; the match to TRBD1 covers 10 bases. CDR1 is SGHAT and CDR2 is FQNNGV in the germline V gene. This CDR3 has 15 amino acids. V shed 5 bases and J 1 base; nucleotides not matched to a gene: 5.

In this sample, this clone turned up once. The V gene is TRBV27, the J gene TRBJ2-7, with 7 bases matching TRBD1. Per germline, CDR1 MNHEY and CDR2 SMNVEV (reference sequence). V was clipped by 2 bases and J by 2 bases; unmatched bases: 6. The CDR3 has 15 residues. DNA for the CDR3: TGTGCCAGCAGTTTAGAACAGGGGCCCACCTACGAGCAGTACTTC. Residues: CASSLEQGPTYEQYF.

This clone was observed a single time. This chain joins TRBV5-4 and TRBJ2-5; perhaps TRBD1 as D (6 bases). This CDR3 has 13 amino acids. CDR1 is SGHNT, CDR2 YYREEE, per germline (reference sequence). The ends were cut back, 4 bases at V and 5 bases at J, with 12 bases in the middle. CDR3 sequence: CASSRGNGETQYF. In nucleotides, the CDR3 is TGTGCCAGCAGCAGGGGGAATGGGGAGACCCAGTACTTC.

The rearrangement uses TRBV19 and TRBJ2-1, with a possible D match to TRBD1 (6 bases). The length of the CDR3 is 15 residues. CDR1 and CDR2 from the germline V gene are LNHDA and SQIVND (reference sequence). V lost 3 bases to trimming and J lost 6 bases, with 15 bases between them. CDR3 sequence (DNA): TGTGCCAGTAGTATGACAGGTAGTGGGGTCAATGAGCAGTTCTTC. It encodes CASSMTGSGVNEQFF.

This chain connects TRBV9 to TRBJ2-7; D gene uncertain. V lost 0 bases to trimming and J lost 5 bases, with 18 bases between them. This CDR3 comprises 16 residues. In germline, CDR1 is SGDLS, CDR2 YYNGEE. Here the CDR3 reads CASSVAGGSSDNEQYV. In DNA form, the CDR3 reads TGTGCCAGCAGCGTAGCTGGTGGTAGCTCGGATAACGAGCAGTACGTC.

The chain uses TRBV9 and TRBJ1-1, with D unclear. The V gene's germline CDR1 is SGDLS and CDR2 YYNGEE. V dropped 0 bases and J dropped 5 bases, with 8 bases sitting between them. This CDR3 is 13 amino acids long. The CDR3 region has the DNA TGTGCCAGCAGCGTAGCTCCGGGGACTGAAGCTTTCTTT. It specifies CASSVAPGTEAFF.

V usage is TRBV27 and J usage is TRBJ1-5; perhaps TRBD1 as D (5 bases). In germline, CDR1 is MNHEY, CDR2 SMNVEV (reference sequence). The CDR3 consists of 13 residues. Deletions cut 5 bases from V and 7 bases from J, with 12 bases between. Here the CDR3 reads CASSNRFSQPQHF. The DNA for the CDR3 is TGTGCCAGCAGTAACAGGTTTTCCCAGCCCCAGCATTTT.

V is TRBV4-1 and J is TRBJ1-5, with D possibly TRBD1 on 6 matching bases. Germline lookup yields CDR1 MGHRA and CDR2 YSYEKL. This CDR3 is built from 13 residues. Trimming left V 4 bases short and J 5 bases short, with 9 bases between. The CDR3 sequence is CASSLPGDQPQHF. CDR3 in DNA: TGCGCCAGCAGCCTACCAGGGGATCAGCCCCAGCATTTT.

This rearrangement joins TRBV14 to TRBJ1-2; D gene unclear. V lost 0 bases and J 8 bases, leaving 7 bases between the germline ends. CDR3 size: 12 residues. Germline V CDR1 and CDR2: SGHDN, FVKESK. The CDR3 loop reads CASSQDRVGYTF. Here the CDR3 DNA reads TGTGCCAGCAGCCAAGACCGGGTAGGCTACACCTTC.

A few counts support this clone. CDR3 sequence reads: CASSLNAGSAFF. DNA of the CDR3: TGTGCCAGCAGCTTAAACGCCGGTTCGGCTTTCTTT. The chain is built from TRBV11-3 and TRBJ1-1; D unclear. The CDR3 has 12 residues. Trimming removed 2 bases from V and 11 bases from J, with 12 bases in between. The germline CDR1 and CDR2 sequences are SGHNT and YENEEA.

The V and J genes are TRBV7-8 and TRBJ1-1; D ambiguous. The CDR3 loop spans 14 amino acids. Germline V CDR1 and CDR2: SGHVS, FQNEAQ. Deletions cut 0 bases from V and 2 bases from J, with 7 bases between. For the CDR3, the DNA is TGTGCCAGCAGCTTAGCCGTGGCAAACACTGAAGCTTTCTTT. It encodes CASSLAVANTEAFF.

The chain links TRBV24-1 to TRBJ2-1; TRBD2 aligns across 9 bases. V shed 4 bases, J shed 7 bases, and the junction held 7 bases outside the gene matches. Germline V gives CDR1 KGHDR, CDR2 SFDVKD. The CDR3 runs 15 residues. This CDR3 is CATSEAGGRGNEQFF. Here the CDR3 DNA reads TGTGCCACCAGTGAGGCGGGAGGGCGTGGGAATGAGCAGTTCTTC.

The chain recombines TRBV24-1 with TRBJ2-3, with D tentatively TRBD2 (5 bases). This CDR3 has 14 residues. The germline gives CDR1 KGHDR, CDR2 SFDVKD. With 5 bases removed from V and 2 bases from J, the gap between germline ends came to 10 bases. CDR3 bases: TGTGCCACCAGTGGGCCGGGATTCACAGATACGCAGTATTTT. Residues: CATSGPGFTDTQYF.

This sequence joins TRBV2 and TRBJ1-1; TRBD1 agrees at 9 bases. V gave up 4 bases and J gave up 10 bases; unmatched junction bases: 7. The CDR3 spans 13 residues. Germline values: CDR1 SNHLY, CDR2 FYNNEI. The CDR3, as DNA: TGTGCCAGCAGTGCACAGGGGGCGCGGGGAGCTTTCTTT. Protein sequence: CASSAQGARGAFF.

The rearrangement links TRBV10-3 to TRBJ1-1; 7 bases align to TRBD1. V was pared by 4 bases and J by 1 base, with 6 bases of the junction left unmatched. The CDR3 loop spans 15 amino acids. Germline CDR1 and CDR2: ENHRY and SYGVKD. The CDR3 loop reads CAISGRQGPNTEAFF. In nucleotides, the CDR3 is TGTGCCATCAGTGGGCGACAGGGCCCGAACACTGAAGCTTTCTTT.

V and J are TRBV10-3 and TRBJ2-7, with TRBD2 matching 7 bases. Germline V gene data show CDR1 as ENHRY and CDR2 as SYGVKD. The junction had 6 bases not matched to a gene; V was cut back by 6 bases and J by 4 bases. CDR3 length: 13 residues. The CDR3 DNA reads TGTGCCATCAGCTCGGGACTAAATTACGAGCAGTACGTC. Protein: CAISSGLNYEQYV.

The gene calls are TRBV4-1 and TRBJ1-4; TRBD1 matches 7 bases. Germline CDR1 is MGHRA and CDR2 is YSYEKL. This CDR3 contains 16 residues. Trimming at V came to 2 bases and at J to 5 bases, leaving 8 bases not matched to a gene. CDR3 sequence: CASSQNTGTANEKLFF. The CDR3 DNA sequence: TGCGCCAGCAGCCAAAATACCGGGACAGCGAATGAAAAACTGTTTTTT.

The chain employs TRBV6-5 and TRBJ1-2, with 8 bases that match TRBD1. The germline CDR1 and CDR2 sequences are MNHEY and SVGAGI. V lost 6 bases, J lost 4 bases, and 10 bases stayed unmatched. This CDR3 region has 15 residues. CDR3 protein: CASSPRTGPIYGYTF. The CDR3 nucleotides read TGTGCCAGCAGCCCCCGGACAGGGCCGATCTATGGCTACACCTTC.